The present T cell receptor beta chain was sequenced within a study of read filtering for tumor transcriptome and immune sequencing. From around 0.4 ug of RNA, a library with molecular barcoded alpha/delta and beta/gamma adaptors was made. TCRdb ran MiXCR on the reads and lists one entry per CDR3 protein. The sample consists of about 58,000 distinct CDR3 sequences, roughly an eighth of them appearing once. Material: a population of CD138-negative cells sorted from bone marrow. This clonotype originated in a donor at least 40 years old with multiple myeloma.

CDR3 sequence reads: CASSSEGVGGYTF. In DNA form, the CDR3 reads TGTGCCAGCAGCTCAGAGGGGGTTGGCGGCTACACCTTC. This chain connects TRBV11-2 to TRBJ1-2; tentative D call: TRBD1 (6 bases). V lost 4 bases and J 8 bases, leaving 14 bases between the germline ends. CDR3 length: 13 amino acids. Germline values: CDR1 SGHAT, CDR2 FQNNGV.